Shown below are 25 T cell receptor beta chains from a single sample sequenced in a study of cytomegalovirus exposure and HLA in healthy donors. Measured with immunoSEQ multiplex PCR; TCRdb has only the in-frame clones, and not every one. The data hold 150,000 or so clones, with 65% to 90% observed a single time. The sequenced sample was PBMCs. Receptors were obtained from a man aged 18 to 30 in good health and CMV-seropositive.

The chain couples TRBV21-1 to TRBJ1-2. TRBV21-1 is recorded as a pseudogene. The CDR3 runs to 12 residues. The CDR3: CASKSSPAIYTF. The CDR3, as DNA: TGTGCCAGCAAGTCTAGTCCAGCGATCTACACCTTC.

The CDR3 spells CASSYSLTGANEKLFF. CDR3 in DNA: TGTGCCAGCAGTTATTCTCTGACAGGAGCTAATGAAAAACTGTTTTTT. V and J are TRBV6-5 and TRBJ1-4; tentative D call: TRBD1 (6 bases). Between the trimmed V and J ends, which lost 3 bases and 3 bases, there was a span of 14 bases. The CDR3 length is 16 residues. Germline V gives CDR1 MNHEY, CDR2 SVGAGI.

The CDR3 here is CASSQEFGLTYGYTF. CDR3 DNA sequence: TGCGCCAGCAGCCAAGAATTTGGGCTCACCTATGGCTACACCTTC. The chain carries TRBV4-3 and TRBJ1-2; D is ambiguous. V lost 0 bases, J lost 4 bases, and 12 bases lay in between. Germline V gene lookup returns CDR1 LGHNA and CDR2 YSLEER. This CDR3 is built from 15 residues.

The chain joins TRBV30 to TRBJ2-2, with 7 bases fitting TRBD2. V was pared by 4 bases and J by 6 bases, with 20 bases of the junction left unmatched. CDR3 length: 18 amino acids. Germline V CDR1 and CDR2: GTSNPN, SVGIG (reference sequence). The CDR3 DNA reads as TGTGCCTGGACATTTACGACATCCTGGGGAGGGAGGGCCGGGGAGCTGTTTTTT. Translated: CAWTFTTSWGGRAGELFF.

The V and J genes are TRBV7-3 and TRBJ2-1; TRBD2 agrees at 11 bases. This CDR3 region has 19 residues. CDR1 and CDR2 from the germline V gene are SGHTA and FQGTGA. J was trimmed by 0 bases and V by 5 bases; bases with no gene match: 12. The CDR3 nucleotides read TGTGCCAGCAGCGACCGGACTAGCGGGCCTCCGAGCTCCTACAATGAGCAGTTCTTC. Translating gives CASSDRTSGPPSSYNEQFF.

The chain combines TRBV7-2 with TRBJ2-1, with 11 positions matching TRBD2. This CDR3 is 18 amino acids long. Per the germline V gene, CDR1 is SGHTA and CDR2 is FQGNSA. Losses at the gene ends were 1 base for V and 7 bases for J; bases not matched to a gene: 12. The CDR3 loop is CASSLGTSGPPLGNEQFF. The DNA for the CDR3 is TGTGCCAGCAGCTTAGGGACTAGCGGGCCGCCCCTAGGGAATGAGCAGTTCTTC.

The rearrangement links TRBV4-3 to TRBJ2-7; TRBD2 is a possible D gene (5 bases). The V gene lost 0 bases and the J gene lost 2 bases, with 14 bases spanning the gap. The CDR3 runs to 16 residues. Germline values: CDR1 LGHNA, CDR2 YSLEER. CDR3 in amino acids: CASSQEGVGRAYEQYF. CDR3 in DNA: TGCGCCAGCAGCCAAGAGGGAGTCGGGCGCGCCTACGAGCAGTACTTC.

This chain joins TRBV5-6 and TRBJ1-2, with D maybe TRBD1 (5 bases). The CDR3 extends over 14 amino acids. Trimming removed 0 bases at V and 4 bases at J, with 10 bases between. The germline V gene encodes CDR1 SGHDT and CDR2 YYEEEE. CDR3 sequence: CASSLDRQPYGYTF. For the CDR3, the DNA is TGTGCCAGCAGCTTGGATCGACAGCCCTATGGCTACACCTTC.

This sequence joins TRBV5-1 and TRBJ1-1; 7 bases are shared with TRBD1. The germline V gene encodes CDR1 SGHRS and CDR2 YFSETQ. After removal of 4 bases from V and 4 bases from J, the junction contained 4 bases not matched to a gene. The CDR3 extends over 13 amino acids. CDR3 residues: CASSAAGGTEAFF. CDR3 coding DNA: TGCGCCAGCAGCGCTGCAGGGGGCACTGAAGCTTTCTTT.

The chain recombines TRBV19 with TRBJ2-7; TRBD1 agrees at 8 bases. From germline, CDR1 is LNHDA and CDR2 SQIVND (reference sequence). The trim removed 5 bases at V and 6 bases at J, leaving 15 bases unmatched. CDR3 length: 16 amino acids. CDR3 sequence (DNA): TGTGCCAGTAGTGTCCTCCAGGGGGCTGGCCCCCTCGAGCAGTACTTC. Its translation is CASSVLQGAGPLEQYF.

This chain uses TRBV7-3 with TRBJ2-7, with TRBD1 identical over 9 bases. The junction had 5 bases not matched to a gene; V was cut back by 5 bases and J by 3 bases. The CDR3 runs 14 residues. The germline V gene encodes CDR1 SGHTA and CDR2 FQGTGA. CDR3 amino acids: CASSRTGASYEQYF. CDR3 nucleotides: TGTGCCAGCAGCAGGACAGGGGCTAGCTACGAGCAGTACTTC.

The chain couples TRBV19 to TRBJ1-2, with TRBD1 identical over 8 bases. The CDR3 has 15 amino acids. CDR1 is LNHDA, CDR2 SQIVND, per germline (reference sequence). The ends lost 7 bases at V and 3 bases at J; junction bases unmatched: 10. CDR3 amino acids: CASTLTGESYYGYTF. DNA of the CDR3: TGTGCCAGTACCCTGACAGGGGAGTCGTACTATGGCTACACCTTC.

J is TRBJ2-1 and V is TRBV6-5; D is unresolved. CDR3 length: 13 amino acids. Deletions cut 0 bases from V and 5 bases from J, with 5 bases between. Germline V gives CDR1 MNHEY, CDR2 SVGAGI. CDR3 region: CASSYSSDNEQFF. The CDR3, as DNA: TGTGCCAGCAGTTACTCGAGCGACAATGAGCAGTTCTTC.

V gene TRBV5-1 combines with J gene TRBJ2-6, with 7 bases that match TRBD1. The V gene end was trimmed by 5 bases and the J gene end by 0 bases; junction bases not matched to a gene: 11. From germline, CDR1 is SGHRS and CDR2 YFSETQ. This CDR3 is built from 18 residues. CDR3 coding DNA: TGCGCCAGCAGTGCCCCTCGGACAGGTTACTCTGGGGCCAACGTCCTGACTTTC. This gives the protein CASSAPRTGYSGANVLTF. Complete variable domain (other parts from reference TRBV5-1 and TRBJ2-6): KAGVTQTPRYLIKTRGQQVTLSCSPISGHRSVSWYQQTPGQGLQFLFEYFSETQRNKGNFPGRFSGRQFSNSRSEMNVSTLELGDSALYLCASSAPRTGYSGANVLTFGAGSRLTVL.

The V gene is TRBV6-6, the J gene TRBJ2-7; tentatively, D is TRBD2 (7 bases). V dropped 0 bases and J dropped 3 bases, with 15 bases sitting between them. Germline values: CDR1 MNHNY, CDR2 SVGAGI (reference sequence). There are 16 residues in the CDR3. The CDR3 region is CASSYSGGAGYYEQYF. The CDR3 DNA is TGTGCCAGCAGTTACTCTGGGGGGGCAGGATACTACGAGCAGTACTTC.

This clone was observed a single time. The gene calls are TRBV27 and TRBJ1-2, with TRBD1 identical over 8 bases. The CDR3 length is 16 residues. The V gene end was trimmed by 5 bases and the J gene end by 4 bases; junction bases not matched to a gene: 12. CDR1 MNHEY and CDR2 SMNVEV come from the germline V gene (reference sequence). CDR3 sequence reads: CASSPAPGTGLYGYTF. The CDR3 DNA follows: TGTGCCAGCAGTCCCGCCCCCGGGACAGGACTCTATGGCTACACCTTC.

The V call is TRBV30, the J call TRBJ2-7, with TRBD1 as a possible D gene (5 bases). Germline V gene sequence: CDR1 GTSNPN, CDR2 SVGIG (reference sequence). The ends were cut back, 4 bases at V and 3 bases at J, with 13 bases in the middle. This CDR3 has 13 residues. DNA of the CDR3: TGTGCCTGGATCCCGACAGACCGCTACGAGCAGTACTTC. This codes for CAWIPTDRYEQYF.

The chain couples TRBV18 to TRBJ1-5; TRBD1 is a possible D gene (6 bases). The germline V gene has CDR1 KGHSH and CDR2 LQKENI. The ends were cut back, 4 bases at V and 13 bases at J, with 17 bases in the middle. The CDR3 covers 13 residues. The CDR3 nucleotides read TGTGCCAGCTCACTAGAGATCGAGGGGGGGCAGCATTTT. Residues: CASSLEIEGGQHF.

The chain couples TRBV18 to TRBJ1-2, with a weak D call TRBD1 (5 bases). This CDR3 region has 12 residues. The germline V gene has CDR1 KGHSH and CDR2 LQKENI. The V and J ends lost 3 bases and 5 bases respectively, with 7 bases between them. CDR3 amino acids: CASSPQGYGYTF. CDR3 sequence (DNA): TGTGCCAGCTCACCGCAGGGTTATGGCTACACCTTC.

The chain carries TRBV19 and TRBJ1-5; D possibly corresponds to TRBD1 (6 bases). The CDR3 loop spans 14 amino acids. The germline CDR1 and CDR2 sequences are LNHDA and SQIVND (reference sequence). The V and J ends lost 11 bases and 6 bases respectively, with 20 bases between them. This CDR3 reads CAGSSTGQVQPQHF. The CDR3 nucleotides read TGTGCCGGATCCTCCACAGGGCAGGTTCAGCCCCAGCATTTT.

The CDR3 spells CASSTTGGRENYGYTF. CDR3 sequence (DNA): TGTGCCAGTAGTACGACAGGGGGTCGGGAAAACTATGGCTACACCTTC. This chain joins TRBV19 and TRBJ1-2; TRBD1 aligns across 9 bases. Trimming removed 4 bases from V and 2 bases from J; junction bases left unmatched: 8. The germline gives CDR1 LNHDA, CDR2 SQIVND (reference sequence). This CDR3 contains 16 residues.

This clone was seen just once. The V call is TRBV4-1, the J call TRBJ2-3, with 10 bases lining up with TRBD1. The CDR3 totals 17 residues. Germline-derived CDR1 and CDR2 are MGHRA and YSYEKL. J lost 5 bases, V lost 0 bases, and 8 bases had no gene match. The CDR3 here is CASSQDGTGARGDTQYF. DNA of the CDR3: TGCGCCAGCAGCCAAGACGGGACAGGGGCTCGAGGAGATACGCAGTATTTT.

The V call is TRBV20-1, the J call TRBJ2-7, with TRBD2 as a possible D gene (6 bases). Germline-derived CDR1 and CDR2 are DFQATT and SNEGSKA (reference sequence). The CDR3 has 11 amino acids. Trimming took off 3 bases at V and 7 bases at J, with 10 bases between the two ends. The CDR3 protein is CSASLAREQYF. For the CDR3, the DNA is TGCAGTGCTAGTCTAGCGCGGGAGCAGTACTTC.

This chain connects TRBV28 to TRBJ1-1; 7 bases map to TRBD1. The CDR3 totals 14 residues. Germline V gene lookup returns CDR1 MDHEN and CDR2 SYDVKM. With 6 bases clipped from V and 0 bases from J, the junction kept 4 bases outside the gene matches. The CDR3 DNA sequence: TGTGCCAGCAGCCAGACAGGGATGAACACTGAAGCTTTCTTT. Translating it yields CASSQTGMNTEAFF.

The CDR3 nucleotides read TGTGCCAGCAGCCCAGACGGGACACGAAACTATGGCTACACCTTC. Protein product: CASSPDGTRNYGYTF. V and J are TRBV4-2 and TRBJ1-2, with D possibly being TRBD1 (6 bases). The germline V and J ends were trimmed by 4 bases and 2 bases, with 14 bases remaining between them. The CDR3 totals 15 residues. CDR1 and CDR2 from the germline V gene are LGHNA and YNFKEQ.